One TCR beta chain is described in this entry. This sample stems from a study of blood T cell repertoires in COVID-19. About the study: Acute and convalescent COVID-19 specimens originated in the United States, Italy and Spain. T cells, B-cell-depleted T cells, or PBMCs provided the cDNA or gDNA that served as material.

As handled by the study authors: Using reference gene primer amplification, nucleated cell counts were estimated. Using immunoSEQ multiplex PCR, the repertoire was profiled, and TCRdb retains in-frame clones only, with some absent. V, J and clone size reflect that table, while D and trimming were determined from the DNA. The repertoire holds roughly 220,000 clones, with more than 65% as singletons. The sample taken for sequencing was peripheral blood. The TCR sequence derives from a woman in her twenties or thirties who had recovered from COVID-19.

CDR3 nucleotide sequence: TGCGCCAGCAGCTTGGGATCGGGATCCTACGAGCAGTACTTC. Amino acids: CASSLGSGSYEQYF. V and J are TRBV5-1 and TRBJ2-7; D possibly corresponds to TRBD2 (5 bases). This CDR3 spans 14 amino acids. Deletions cut 0 bases from V and 1 base from J, with 8 bases between. CDR1 is SGHRS, CDR2 YFSETQ, per germline.